This T cell receptor beta chain was sequenced in a study of identical twins. Germline-derived CDR1 and CDR2 are SGDLS and YYNGEE. This CDR3 contains 15 residues. V lost 0 bases to trimming and J lost 5 bases, with 15 bases between them. One entry per CDR3 protein results from TCRdb running MiXCR on the 5' RACE reads. The data show 450,000 or so distinct CDR3 sequences, with approximately 15% seen just once and 0.5% to 0.65% held by the top ten. These data were also reused for a study on yellow fever vaccine responses in identical twins.

The source is a woman in her late teens or twenties in good health. Sequences were obtained from CD4+ T cells sorted from blood. This chain uses TRBV9 with TRBJ2-7, with a tentative D call TRBD1 (5 bases). The CDR3 sequence: CASSVGGRGDNEQYF. The CDR3 bases are TGTGCCAGCAGCGTAGGGGGAAGGGGTGATAACGAGCAGTACTTC.